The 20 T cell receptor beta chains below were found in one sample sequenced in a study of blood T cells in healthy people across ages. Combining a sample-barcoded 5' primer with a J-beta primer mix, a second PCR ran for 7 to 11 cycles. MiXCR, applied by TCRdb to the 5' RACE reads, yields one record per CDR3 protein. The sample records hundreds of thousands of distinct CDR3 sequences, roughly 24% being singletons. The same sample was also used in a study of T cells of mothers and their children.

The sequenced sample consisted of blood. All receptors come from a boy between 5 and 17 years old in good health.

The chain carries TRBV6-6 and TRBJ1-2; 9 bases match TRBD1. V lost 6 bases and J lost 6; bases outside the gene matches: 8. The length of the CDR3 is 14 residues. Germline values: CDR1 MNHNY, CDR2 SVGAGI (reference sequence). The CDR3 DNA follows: TGTGCCAGCAGCCCTGGGACAGGGTATCATGGCTACACCTTC. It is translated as CASSPGTGYHGYTF.

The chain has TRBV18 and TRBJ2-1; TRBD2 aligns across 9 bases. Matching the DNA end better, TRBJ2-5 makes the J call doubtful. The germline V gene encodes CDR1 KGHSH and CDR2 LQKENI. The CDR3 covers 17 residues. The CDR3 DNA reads TGTGCCAGCTCACTCCTCACCGATGCGGGGGGGCCGCAGACCCAGTACTTC. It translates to CASSLLTDAGGPQTQYF.

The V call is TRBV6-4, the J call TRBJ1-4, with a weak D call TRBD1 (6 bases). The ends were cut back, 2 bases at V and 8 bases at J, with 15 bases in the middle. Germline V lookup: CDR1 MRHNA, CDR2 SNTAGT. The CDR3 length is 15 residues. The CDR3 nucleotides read TGTGCCAGCAGTGACCGTCACAGGGTGGAAGAAAAACTGTTTTTT. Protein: CASSDRHRVEEKLFF.

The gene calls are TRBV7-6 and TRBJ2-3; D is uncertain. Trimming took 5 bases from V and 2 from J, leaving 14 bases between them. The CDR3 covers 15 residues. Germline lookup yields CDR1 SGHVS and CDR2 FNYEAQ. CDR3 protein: CASSMESAPTDTQYF. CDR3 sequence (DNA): TGTGCCAGCAGCATGGAGAGTGCTCCCACAGATACGCAGTATTTT. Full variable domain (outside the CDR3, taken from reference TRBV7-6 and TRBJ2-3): GAGVSQSPRYKVTKRGQDVALRCDPISGHVSLYWYRQALGQGPEFLTYFNYEAQQDKSGLPNDRFSAERPEGSISTLTIQRTEQRDSAMYRCASSMESAPTDTQYFGPGTRLTVL.

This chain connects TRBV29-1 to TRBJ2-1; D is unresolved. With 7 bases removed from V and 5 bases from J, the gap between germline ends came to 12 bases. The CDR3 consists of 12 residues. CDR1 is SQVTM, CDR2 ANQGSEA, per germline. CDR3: CSGLGIHNEQFF. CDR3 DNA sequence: TGCAGCGGCTTGGGAATACACAATGAGCAGTTCTTC.

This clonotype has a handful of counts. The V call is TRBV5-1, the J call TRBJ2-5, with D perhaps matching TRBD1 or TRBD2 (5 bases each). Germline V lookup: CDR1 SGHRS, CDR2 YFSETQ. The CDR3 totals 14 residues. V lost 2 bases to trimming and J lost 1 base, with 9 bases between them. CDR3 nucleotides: TGCGCCAGCAGCTTTCGAGGGACCCAAGAGACCCAGTACTTC. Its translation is CASSFRGTQETQYF.

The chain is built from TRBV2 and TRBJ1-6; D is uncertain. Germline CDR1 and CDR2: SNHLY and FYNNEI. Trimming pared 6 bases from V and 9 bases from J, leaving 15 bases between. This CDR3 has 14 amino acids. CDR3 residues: CASRKTGDASPLHF. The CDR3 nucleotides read TGTGCCAGCAGGAAGACTGGGGATGCTTCACCCCTCCACTTT.

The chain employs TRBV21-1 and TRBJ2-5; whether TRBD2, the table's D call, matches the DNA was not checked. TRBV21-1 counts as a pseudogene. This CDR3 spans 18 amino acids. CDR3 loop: CASSFWTSGVLAAGTQYF. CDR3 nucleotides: TGTGCCAGCAGCTTCTGGACTAGCGGGGTGCTCGCGGCGGGGACCCAGTACTTC.

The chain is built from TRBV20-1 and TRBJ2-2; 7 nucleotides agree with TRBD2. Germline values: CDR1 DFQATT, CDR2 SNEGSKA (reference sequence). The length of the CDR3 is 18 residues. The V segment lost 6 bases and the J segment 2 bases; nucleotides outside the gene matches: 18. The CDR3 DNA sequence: TGCAGTGCCCCCCTAATGGGTCCCCTAGCGGAAAACACCGGGGAGCTGTTTTTT. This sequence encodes CSAPLMGPLAENTGELFF.

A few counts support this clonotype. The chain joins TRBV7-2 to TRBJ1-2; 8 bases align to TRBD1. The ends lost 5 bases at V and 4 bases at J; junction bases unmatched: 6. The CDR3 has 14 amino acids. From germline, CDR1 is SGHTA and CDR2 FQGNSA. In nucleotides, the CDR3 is TGTGCCAGCAGCGAACGGACAGGGCCCTATGGCTACACCTTC. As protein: CASSERTGPYGYTF.

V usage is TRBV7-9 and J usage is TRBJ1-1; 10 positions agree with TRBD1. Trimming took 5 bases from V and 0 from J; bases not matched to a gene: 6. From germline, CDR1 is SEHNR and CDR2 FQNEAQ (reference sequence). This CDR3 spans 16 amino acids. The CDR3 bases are TGTGCCAGCAGCCCATGGGACAGGGGCATGAACACTGAAGCTTTCTTT. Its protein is CASSPWDRGMNTEAFF.

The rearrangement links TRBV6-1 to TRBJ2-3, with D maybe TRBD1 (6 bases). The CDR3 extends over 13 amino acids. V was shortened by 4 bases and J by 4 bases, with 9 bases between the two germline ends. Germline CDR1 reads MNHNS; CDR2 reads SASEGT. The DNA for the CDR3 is TGTGCCAGCAGTGGACAGGAGCCAGATACGCAGTATTTT. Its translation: CASSGQEPDTQYF.

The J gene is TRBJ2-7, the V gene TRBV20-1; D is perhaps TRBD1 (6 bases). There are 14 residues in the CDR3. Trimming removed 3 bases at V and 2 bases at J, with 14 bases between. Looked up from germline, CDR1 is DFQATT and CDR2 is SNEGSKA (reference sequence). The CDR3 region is CSASSRKGAYEQYF. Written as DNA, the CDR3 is TGCAGTGCTAGTTCGCGTAAGGGGGCCTACGAGCAGTACTTC.

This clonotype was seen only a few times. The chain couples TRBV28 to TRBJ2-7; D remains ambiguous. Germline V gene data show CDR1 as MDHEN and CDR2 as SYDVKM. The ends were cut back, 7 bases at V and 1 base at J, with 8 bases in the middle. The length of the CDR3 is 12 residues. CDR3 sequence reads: CASMSSSYEQYF. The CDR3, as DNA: TGTGCCAGCATGAGCAGTTCCTACGAGCAGTACTTC.

The CDR3 is CSVQGLAGSGELFF. The CDR3 DNA follows: TGCAGCGTCCAGGGACTCGCGGGGTCCGGGGAGCTGTTTTTT. The chain recombines TRBV29-1 with TRBJ2-2; D is possibly TRBD2 (6 bases). The CDR3 runs 14 residues. The germline V gene has CDR1 SQVTM and CDR2 ANQGSEA. Trimming stripped 6 bases from V and 6 bases from J, with 17 bases between.

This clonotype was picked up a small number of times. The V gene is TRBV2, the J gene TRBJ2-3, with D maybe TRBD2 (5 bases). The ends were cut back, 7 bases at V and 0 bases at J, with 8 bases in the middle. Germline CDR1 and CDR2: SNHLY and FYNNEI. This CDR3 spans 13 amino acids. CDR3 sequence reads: CASTGISTDTQYF. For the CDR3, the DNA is TGTGCCAGCACCGGGATTAGCACAGATACGCAGTATTTT.

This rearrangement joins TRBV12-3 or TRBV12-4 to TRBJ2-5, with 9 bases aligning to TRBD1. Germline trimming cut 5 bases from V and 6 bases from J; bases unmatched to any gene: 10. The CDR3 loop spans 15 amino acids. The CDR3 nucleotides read TGTGCCAGCAGTACCGGGACAGGGAATTTGAAGACCCAGTACTTC. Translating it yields CASSTGTGNLKTQYF.

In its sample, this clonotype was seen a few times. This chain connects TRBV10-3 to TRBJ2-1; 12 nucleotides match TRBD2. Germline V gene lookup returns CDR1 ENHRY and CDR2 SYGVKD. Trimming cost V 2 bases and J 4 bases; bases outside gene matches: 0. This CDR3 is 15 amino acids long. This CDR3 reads CAISELAGGYNEQFF. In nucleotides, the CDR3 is TGTGCCATCAGTGAGCTAGCGGGGGGGTACAATGAGCAGTTCTTC.

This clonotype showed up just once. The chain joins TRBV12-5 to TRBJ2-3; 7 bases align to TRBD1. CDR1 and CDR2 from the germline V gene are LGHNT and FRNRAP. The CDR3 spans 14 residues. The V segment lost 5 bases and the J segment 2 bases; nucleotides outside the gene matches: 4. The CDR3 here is CASGTGTATDTQYF. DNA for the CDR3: TGTGCTAGTGGTACTGGGACAGCCACAGATACGCAGTATTTT.

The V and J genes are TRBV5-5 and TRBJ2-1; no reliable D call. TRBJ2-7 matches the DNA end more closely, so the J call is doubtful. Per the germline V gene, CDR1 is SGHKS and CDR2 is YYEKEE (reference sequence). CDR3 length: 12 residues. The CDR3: CATQGRAFEQYF. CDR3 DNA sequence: TGTGCCACACAAGGACGGGCCTTCGAGCAGTACTTC.